Each of the 32 T cell receptor beta chains below was sequenced from the same sample in a study of chemoradiotherapy in HPV16-positive cancers. The protocol was immunoSEQ multiplex PCR, while the TCRdb copy is restricted to in-frame clones and leaves out a portion. The sample records tens of thousands of clones, 80% to 95% being singletons. The sequencing used blood, collected from a patient who underwent chemoradiotherapy. Receptor source: a human donor with HPV-associated anogenital cancer.

The V call is TRBV7-9, the J call TRBJ1-6, with a possible D match to TRBD1 (5 bases). CDR3 length: 15 amino acids. Germline V lookup: CDR1 SEHNR, CDR2 FQNEAQ (reference sequence). V was shortened by 5 bases and J by 6 bases, with 14 bases between the two germline ends. In DNA, the CDR3 is TGTGCCAGCAGCCCAAGTAGGGGCATTAATTCACCCCTCCACTTT. Amino acids: CASSPSRGINSPLHF.

This sequence joins TRBV19 and TRBJ1-1; D might be TRBD1 (6 bases). Looked up from germline, CDR1 is LNHDA and CDR2 is SQIVND (reference sequence). The CDR3 extends over 14 amino acids. V was clipped by 7 bases and J by 5 bases, with 17 bases between them. CDR3 coding DNA: TGTGCCAGTACAACCGGGACAATGTTAACTGAAGCTTTCTTT. Residues: CASTTGTMLTEAFF.

This chain uses TRBV28 with TRBJ1-5; TRBD1 agrees at 8 bases. V shed 10 bases, J shed 0 bases, and the junction held 8 bases outside the gene matches. The CDR3 covers 15 residues. The germline CDR1 and CDR2 sequences are MDHEN and SYDVKM. CDR3 loop: CATLNRGSSNQPQHF. CDR3 nucleotide sequence: TGTGCCACCCTAAACAGGGGGAGTAGCAATCAGCCCCAGCATTTT.

The chain carries TRBV1 and TRBJ1-2. TRBV1 is noted as a pseudogene. This CDR3 is 12 amino acids long. The CDR3 loop reads CARGSTKYGYTF. Written as DNA, the CDR3 is TGCGCGCGGGGCAGCACGAAGTATGGCTACACCTTC.

This chain connects TRBV7-2 to TRBJ2-3; a weak D match, TRBD2 (6 bases). The CDR3 loop spans 16 amino acids. V was shortened by 6 bases and J by 3 bases, with 19 bases between the two germline ends. The germline CDR1 and CDR2 sequences are SGHTA and FQGNSA. CDR3 bases: TGTGCCAGCAGACGTAATCTAGCGTTTCAGACAGATACGCAGTATTTT. Its protein is CASRRNLAFQTDTQYF.

The rearrangement links TRBV6-1 to TRBJ2-4; D gene unclear. Trimming took off 3 bases at V and 0 bases at J, with 12 bases between the two ends. CDR3 length: 16 amino acids. In germline, CDR1 is MNHNS, CDR2 SASEGT. This CDR3 is CASSERQTLAKNIQYF. In DNA, the CDR3 is TGTGCCAGCAGTGAGAGGCAGACGCTAGCCAAAAACATTCAGTACTTC.

V gene TRBV11-1 combines with J gene TRBJ1-1; 7 nucleotides match TRBD1. The germline V gene has CDR1 SGHAT and CDR2 FQDESV (reference sequence). The ends lost 4 bases at V and 1 base at J; junction bases unmatched: 9. The CDR3 length is 16 residues. The CDR3 DNA sequence: TGTGCCAGCAGCTCCCGACAGGGTATAAGGAACACTGAAGCTTTCTTT. The encoded protein is CASSSRQGIRNTEAFF.

The chain carries TRBV9 and TRBJ2-5; 11 bases are shared with TRBD2. The CDR3 contains 15 residues. J lost 8 bases, V lost 3 bases, and 9 bases had no gene match. Germline assignment: CDR1 SGDLS and CDR2 YYNGEE. CDR3 sequence: CASSGGTSGLETQYF. DNA of the CDR3: TGTGCCAGCAGCGGCGGGACTAGCGGTTTGGAAACCCAGTACTTC.

The chain combines TRBV7-2 with TRBJ2-4, with 8 bases that match TRBD2. V was pared by 4 bases and J by 1 base, with 6 bases of the junction left unmatched. This CDR3 region has 16 residues. The germline V gene encodes CDR1 SGHTA and CDR2 FQGNSA. CDR3 in amino acids: CASSSRGGRAKNIQYF. The CDR3 nucleotides read TGTGCCAGCAGCTCCCGGGGGGGGAGGGCCAAAAACATTCAGTACTTC.

The chain carries TRBV15 and TRBJ2-7; D possibly corresponds to TRBD2 (5 bases). CDR3 length equals 17 residues. V shed 0 bases and J shed 2 bases, with 17 bases lying between them. Looked up from germline, CDR1 is LNHNV and CDR2 is YYDKDF (reference sequence). The CDR3 loop reads CATSRDRGLNWAYEQYF. The CDR3 bases are TGTGCCACCAGCAGAGATCGGGGTTTAAACTGGGCCTACGAGCAGTACTTC.

The chain joins TRBV10-3 to TRBJ2-7, with D unclear. This CDR3 has 11 residues. Germline V gene sequence: CDR1 ENHRY, CDR2 SYGVKD. Trimming pared 5 bases from V and 5 bases from J, leaving 7 bases between. The CDR3 coding sequence is TGTGCCATCAGTTTGGGGAACGAGCAGTACTTC. This encodes CAISLGNEQYF.

The chain carries TRBV4-1 and TRBJ1-1, with 11 bases lining up with TRBD1. Looked up from germline, CDR1 is MGHRA and CDR2 is YSYEKL. The trim removed 1 base at V and 5 bases at J, leaving 12 bases unmatched. CDR3 length: 18 amino acids. CDR3 protein: CASSQVFRTGGAGTEAFF. In DNA form, the CDR3 reads TGCGCCAGCAGCCAAGTGTTCAGGACAGGGGGCGCCGGAACTGAAGCTTTCTTT.

V usage is TRBV25-1 and J usage is TRBJ1-5; no reliable D call. The CDR3 is 14 residues long. Germline lookup yields CDR1 MGHDK and CDR2 SYGVNS. Trimming shortened V by 3 bases and J by 1 base, and 7 bases separated the two germline ends. The CDR3 here is CASSERGSNQPQHF. The DNA for the CDR3 is TGTGCCAGCAGTGAGCGAGGGAGCAATCAGCCCCAGCATTTT.

This chain joins TRBV27 and TRBJ1-5; TRBD1 aligns across 8 bases. Germline assignment: CDR1 MNHEY and CDR2 SMNVEV (reference sequence). The CDR3 sequence is 16 residues long. Trimming cost V 6 bases and J 2 bases; bases outside gene matches: 9. The CDR3 DNA sequence: TGTGCCAGCAGCTTTCAGGGGGCTTTAGGCAATCAGCCCCAGCATTTT. This encodes CASSFQGALGNQPQHF.

The chain combines TRBV29-1 with TRBJ2-3, with D tentatively TRBD2 (6 bases). The CDR3 is 12 amino acids. Per germline, CDR1 SQVTM and CDR2 ANQGSEA. V lost 5 bases to trimming and J lost 8 bases, with 14 bases between them. DNA of the CDR3: TGCAGCGTTCAACTAGCCGTTGGTACGCAGTATTTT. It is translated as CSVQLAVGTQYF.

The J gene is TRBJ2-5, the V gene TRBV27; 8 bases align to TRBD1. Looked up from germline, CDR1 is MNHEY and CDR2 is SMNVEV (reference sequence). After removal of 4 bases from V and 5 bases from J, the junction contained 9 bases not matched to a gene. The CDR3 totals 15 residues. Here the CDR3 DNA reads TGTGCCAGCAGTTACGCAGGACAGGGTCGCGAGACCCAGTACTTC. This sequence encodes CASSYAGQGRETQYF.

The chain is built from TRBV7-2 and TRBJ1-2; 9 nucleotides match TRBD1. The CDR3 loop spans 15 amino acids. Per germline, CDR1 SGHTA and CDR2 FQGNSA. The J segment lost 4 bases and the V segment lost 1 base, leaving 4 bases of the junction unmatched. CDR3 in amino acids: CASSLGPTGGYGYTF. In nucleotides, the CDR3 is TGTGCCAGCAGCTTAGGGCCGACAGGGGGCTATGGCTACACCTTC.

The chain carries TRBV7-2 and TRBJ2-1; 10 nucleotides line up with TRBD2. Germline loops: CDR1 SGHTA, CDR2 FQGNSA. The V gene end was trimmed by 3 bases and the J gene end by 14 bases; junction bases not matched to a gene: 4. This CDR3 is 12 amino acids long. The CDR3 DNA reads as TGTGCCAGCAGCTTTTCGGGACTAGCGAAGTTCTTC. It translates to CASSFSGLAKFF.

The gene calls are TRBV5-4 and TRBJ2-3; TRBD2 matches 10 bases. The J segment lost 4 bases and the V segment lost 2 bases, leaving 4 bases of the junction unmatched. The CDR3 has 15 amino acids. Per germline, CDR1 SGHNT and CDR2 YYREEE (reference sequence). CDR3 coding DNA: TGTGCCAGCAGCTTTCTAGCGGGAGCTCCAGATACGCAGTATTTT. Its translation: CASSFLAGAPDTQYF.

The V call is TRBV18, the J call TRBJ2-7, with 7 bases that match TRBD1. V trimming: 5 bases; J trimming: 0 bases; junction bases outside the gene matches: 10. Germline CDR1 and CDR2: KGHSH and LQKENI. CDR3 length: 16 amino acids. The CDR3 reads CASSDPGGGNSYEQYF. The CDR3 DNA sequence: TGTGCCAGCTCAGACCCAGGGGGTGGGAACTCCTACGAGCAGTACTTC.

The rearrangement links TRBV6-1 to TRBJ1-5, with D unresolved. In germline, CDR1 is MNHNS, CDR2 SASEGT. V was cut by 1 base and J by 2 bases, with 9 bases left in between. There are 15 residues in the CDR3. CDR3 sequence: CASSEGPAGNQPQHF. DNA of the CDR3: TGTGCCAGCAGTGAAGGGCCAGCAGGCAATCAGCCCCAGCATTTT.

The J gene is TRBJ2-5, the V gene TRBV5-5; 10 positions match TRBD1. This CDR3 is 15 amino acids long. V was clipped by 5 bases and J by 9 bases; unmatched bases: 13. In germline, CDR1 is SGHKS, CDR2 YYEKEE (reference sequence). DNA for the CDR3: TGTGCCAGCAGTTCGGCCGGGACAGGGGCATTGGCCCAGTACTTC. Amino acid sequence: CASSSAGTGALAQYF.

This chain uses TRBV4-2 with TRBJ1-4; D not certain. Trimming pared 1 base from V and 2 bases from J, leaving 8 bases between. This CDR3 comprises 15 residues. Germline assignment: CDR1 LGHNA and CDR2 YNFKEQ. CDR3 in DNA: TGTGCCAGCAGCCAAGTGGAAGGGACTAATGAAAAACTGTTTTTT. Its protein product is CASSQVEGTNEKLFF.

This chain links TRBV13 with TRBJ2-1; either TRBD1 or TRBD2 may supply D (6 bases each). There are 12 residues in the CDR3. Germline V gene sequence: CDR1 PRHDT, CDR2 FYEKMQ (reference sequence). V was shortened by 5 bases and J by 10 bases, with 12 bases between the two germline ends. CDR3 DNA: TGTGCCAGCAGCCCCCGAGGGGGGGAGCAGTTCTTC. It encodes CASSPRGGEQFF.

This chain connects TRBV15 to TRBJ1-1; a weak D match, TRBD1 (5 bases). This CDR3 has 16 amino acids. V was shortened by 2 bases and J by 1 base, with 14 bases between the two germline ends. The germline V gene has CDR1 LNHNV and CDR2 YYDKDF (reference sequence). The CDR3 nucleotides are TGTGCCACCAGCAGACGCCCGGGACGAAGGAACACTGAAGCTTTCTTT. Translation: CATSRRPGRRNTEAFF.

The rearrangement uses TRBV4-1 and TRBJ2-3, with D tentatively TRBD2 (6 bases). In germline, CDR1 is MGHRA, CDR2 YSYEKL. This CDR3 spans 15 amino acids. Trimming took off 2 bases at V and 2 bases at J, with 11 bases between the two ends. CDR3 amino acids: CASSQTRLDTDTQYF. Here the CDR3 DNA reads TGCGCCAGCAGCCAAACTCGACTAGACACAGATACGCAGTATTTT.

Remarks on this clone: Its ends do not fully match the called genes, so a read error is possible. The chain is built from TRBV7-7 and TRBJ2-5; TRBD1 matches at 10 bases. Per germline, CDR1 SSHAT and CDR2 FNYEAQ (reference sequence). The CDR3 totals 14 residues. The DNA for the CDR3 is TGTGCTAGCAGCTTTGGGACAGGGGCAGAGACCCAGTACTTC. Its translation: CASSFGTGAETQYF.

The chain combines TRBV11-2 with TRBJ2-4; 9 bases match TRBD1. Germline CDR1 is SGHAT and CDR2 is FQNNGV. With V trimmed by 4 bases and J by 3 bases, 13 bases remained unmatched. The CDR3 loop spans 18 amino acids. CDR3 loop: CASSSPPSDRGSKNIQYF. For the CDR3, the DNA is TGTGCCAGCAGCTCCCCTCCCTCGGACAGGGGTAGCAAAAACATTCAGTACTTC.

This clone was counted a single time. The chain couples TRBV2 to TRBJ2-3; D is ambiguous. Germline lookup yields CDR1 SNHLY and CDR2 FYNNEI. Deletions cut 4 bases from V and 3 bases from J, with 5 bases between. The CDR3 spans 12 residues. The CDR3 is CASSVSTDTQYF. DNA for the CDR3: TGTGCCAGCAGTGTCAGTACAGATACGCAGTATTTT. The full variable domain, rest sourced from reference TRBV2 and TRBJ2-3, is EPEVTQTPSHQVTQMGQEVILRCVPISNHLYFYWYRQILGQKVEFLVSFYNNEISEKSEIFDDQFSVERPDGSNFTLKIRSTKLEDSAMYFCASSVSTDTQYFGPGTRLTVL.

V usage is TRBV27 and J usage is TRBJ1-1, with D unresolved. This CDR3 is 13 amino acids long. The germline V and J ends were trimmed by 3 bases and 8 bases, with 13 bases remaining between them. Germline V gives CDR1 MNHEY, CDR2 SMNVEV (reference sequence). CDR3 DNA sequence: TGTGCCAGCAGTTTGTCCCAGGCGGGAGAAGCTTTCTTT. It encodes CASSLSQAGEAFF.

The chain employs TRBV14 and TRBJ2-7; 10 nucleotides align to TRBD2. The CDR3 runs 14 residues. The germline gives CDR1 SGHDN, CDR2 FVKESK. Unmatched junction bases numbered 3, after V lost 1 base and J lost 6 bases. The CDR3 sequence: CASSQASGRAEQYF. The CDR3 bases are TGTGCCAGCAGCCAAGCGAGCGGGAGGGCCGAGCAGTACTTC. Complete variable domain (other parts from reference TRBV14 and TRBJ2-7): EAGVTQFPSHSVIEKGQTVTLRCDPISGHDNLYWYRRVMGKEIKFLLHFVKESKQDESGMPNNRFLAERTGGTYSTLKVQPAELEDSGVYFCASSQASGRAEQYFGPGTRLTVT.

This chain uses TRBV18 with TRBJ2-7, with D maybe TRBD1 (6 bases). The CDR3 has 15 residues. Looked up from germline, CDR1 is KGHSH and CDR2 is LQKENI. Trimming cost V 6 bases and J 2 bases, with 17 bases left between them. Here the CDR3 reads CASSLMQGTPYEQYF. CDR3 DNA: TGTGCCAGCTCCCTCATGCAGGGGACCCCCTACGAGCAGTACTTC. The whole variable domain, filled in from reference TRBV18 and TRBJ2-7, reads NAGVMQNPRHLVRRRGQEARLRCSPMKGHSHVYWYRQLPEEGLKFMVYLQKENIIDESGMPKERFSAEFPKEGPSILRIQQVVRGDSAAYFCASSLMQGTPYEQYFGPGTRLTVT.